The 19 T cell receptor beta chains below all came from one sample that was sequenced in a study of T cell responses to AZD1222 COVID-19 vaccine. Only in-frame clones appear in the TCRdb table, and some are missing; sequencing was by immunoSEQ multiplex PCR. The table has some 170,000 clones, approximately 94% seen once; the top ten hold about 2.8%. The sequencing here drew on peripheral blood, taken on day 0 of AZD1222 vaccination. The receptors derive from an adult in good health.

This sequence joins TRBV6-5 and TRBJ2-7; 11 nucleotides match TRBD1. V was pared by 6 bases and J by 6 bases, with 7 bases of the junction left unmatched. The CDR3 runs 14 residues. CDR1 and CDR2 from the germline V gene are MNHEY and SVGAGI. The CDR3 bases are TGTGCCAGCAGAGTCCGGGACAGGGGGGGCGAGCAGTACTTC. Translating gives CASRVRDRGGEQYF.

J is TRBJ2-1 and V is TRBV19, with 7 bases lining up with TRBD1. CDR1 and CDR2 from the germline V gene are LNHDA and SQIVND (reference sequence). J was trimmed by 6 bases and V by 4 bases; bases with no gene match: 6. CDR3 length: 14 residues. The CDR3 reads CASSTLRGPNEQFF. CDR3 DNA: TGTGCCAGTAGTACCCTTAGGGGGCCCAATGAGCAGTTCTTC. Together with reference TRBV19 and TRBJ2-1, the CDR3 gives the full variable domain: DGGITQSPKYLFRKEGQNVTLSCEQNLNHDAMYWYRQDPGQGLRLIYYSQIVNDFQKGDIAEGYSVSREKKESFPLTVTSAQKNPTAFYLCASSTLRGPNEQFFGPGTRLTVL.

The chain has TRBV6-5 and TRBJ2-2; possible D gene TRBD2, 6 bases. The CDR3 spans 14 residues. Trimming cost V 0 bases and J 6 bases, with 8 bases left between them. Germline V gene sequence: CDR1 MNHEY, CDR2 SVGAGI. The CDR3 spells CASSYSTSPGELFF. The CDR3 DNA follows: TGTGCCAGCAGTTACTCGACTAGTCCCGGGGAGCTGTTTTTT.

The rearrangement uses TRBV10-3 and TRBJ1-1, with D uncertain. The V and J ends lost 0 bases and 4 bases respectively, with 15 bases between them. Germline V gene sequence: CDR1 ENHRY, CDR2 SYGVKD. The CDR3 length is 16 residues. The CDR3 reads CAISESGRVRRTEAFF. The CDR3 nucleotides read TGTGCCATCAGTGAGTCTGGAAGGGTTCGGCGCACTGAAGCTTTCTTT.

The chain is built from TRBV18 and TRBJ1-5; 8 bases align to TRBD1. The CDR3 has 14 residues. The J segment lost 7 bases and the V segment lost 3 bases, leaving 5 bases of the junction unmatched. Germline V gene sequence: CDR1 KGHSH, CDR2 LQKENI. The CDR3 is CASSPGTGRQPQHF. The CDR3 coding sequence is TGTGCCAGCTCACCTGGGACAGGTCGGCAGCCCCAGCATTTT.

This chain connects TRBV2 to TRBJ2-1, with a tentative D call TRBD1 (6 bases). Germline CDR1 SNHLY, CDR2 FYNNEI. The CDR3 has 13 amino acids. The V gene lost 2 bases and the J gene lost 7 bases, with 9 bases spanning the gap. The CDR3 spells CASSEQGMNEQFF. The CDR3 coding sequence is TGTGCCAGCAGTGAACAGGGGATGAATGAGCAGTTCTTC.

The rearrangement joins TRBV11-2 to TRBJ2-7, with D maybe TRBD1 (6 bases). Trimming removed 3 bases at V and 5 bases at J, with 11 bases between. The CDR3 contains 13 residues. CDR1 and CDR2 from the germline V gene are SGHAT and FQNNGV. The CDR3 bases are TGTGCCAGCAGCTTGGCAGGGGCCGACGAGCAGTACTTC. It codes for CASSLAGADEQYF.

This chain connects TRBV6-5 to TRBJ2-7; 10 nucleotides line up with TRBD2. There are 14 residues in the CDR3. V lost 8 bases to trimming and J lost 7 bases; unmatched junction nucleotides: 11. Looked up from germline, CDR1 is MNHEY and CDR2 is SVGAGI. CDR3 in DNA: TGTGCCAGCCATCTAGCGGGAGTTCCGGGGGAGCAGTACTTC. This sequence encodes CASHLAGVPGEQYF.

The V call is TRBV12-2, the J call TRBJ1-4. TRBV12-2 is reported as a pseudogene. The CDR3 totals 17 residues. The CDR3 DNA reads as TGTGCAAGTCGCTTCCCCGGGACGGCCCCAACTAATGAAAAACTGTTTTTT. As protein: CASRFPGTAPTNEKLFF.

This sequence joins TRBV12-3 or TRBV12-4 and TRBJ1-2; D gene unclear. Trimming shortened V by 5 bases and J by 8 bases, and 9 bases separated the two germline ends. This CDR3 has 11 residues. The CDR3 protein is CASSPGGGYTF. CDR3 DNA sequence: TGTGCCAGCAGTCCAGGAGGGGGCTACACCTTC.

The chain uses TRBV24-1 and TRBJ1-1; the D is unclear. CDR1 KGHDR and CDR2 SFDVKD come from the germline V gene. The CDR3 sequence is 15 residues long. Deletions cut 5 bases from V and 0 bases from J, with 12 bases between. This CDR3 is CATSATEGLNTEAFF. The DNA of the CDR3 is TGTGCCACCAGTGCCACGGAGGGATTGAACACTGAAGCTTTCTTT.

The chain's CDR3 is CASGWGAHTGELFF. The CDR3 DNA reads as TGTGCTAGTGGATGGGGGGCTCACACCGGGGAGCTGTTTTTT. The chain combines TRBV12-5 with TRBJ2-2; D possibly matches TRBD1 or TRBD2 (6 bases each). V lost 6 bases, J lost 3 bases, and 11 bases lay in between. CDR3 length equals 14 residues. From germline, CDR1 is LGHNT and CDR2 FRNRAP. Full variable domain (missing parts from reference TRBV12-5 and TRBJ2-2): DARVTQTPRHKVTEMGQEVTMRCQPILGHNTVFWYRQTMMQGLELLAYFRNRAPLDDSGMPKDRFSAEMPDATLATLKIQPSEPRDSAVYFCASGWGAHTGELFFGEGSRLTVL.

The chain employs TRBV12-3 or TRBV12-4 and TRBJ2-7; no reliable D call. The CDR3 is made up of 13 amino acids. V lost 1 base to trimming and J lost 7 bases, with 11 bases between them. The CDR3 sequence: CASSLVTQREQYF. In nucleotides, the CDR3 is TGTGCCAGCAGTTTAGTAACACAACGGGAGCAGTACTTC.

The chain recombines TRBV9 with TRBJ1-5; perhaps TRBD1 as D (5 bases). Deletions cut 7 bases from V and 4 bases from J, with 18 bases between. The CDR3 sequence is 15 residues long. Germline CDR1 reads SGDLS; CDR2 reads YYNGEE. DNA of the CDR3: TGTGCCAGCGAAAGAGGGCCGGGGGGTAATCAGCCCCAGCATTTT. This codes for CASERGPGGNQPQHF.

The count of this clone is one. The J gene is TRBJ2-7, the V gene TRBV15; possibly TRBD1 for D (6 bases). Trimming shortened V by 5 bases and J by 2 bases, and 10 bases separated the two germline ends. CDR3 length: 13 residues. Germline V gene lookup returns CDR1 LNHNV and CDR2 YYDKDF (reference sequence). CDR3 residues: CATSGGQTYEQYF. The CDR3 bases are TGTGCCACCAGCGGCGGACAGACCTACGAGCAGTACTTC.

The chain joins TRBV5-6 to TRBJ1-6; D is unresolved. This CDR3 has 15 residues. The germline gives CDR1 SGHDT, CDR2 YYEEEE. The germline V and J ends were trimmed by 4 bases and 7 bases, with 15 bases remaining between them. The CDR3 region is CASSPSGVINSPLHF. CDR3 nucleotide sequence: TGTGCCAGCAGCCCCTCCGGGGTTATCAATTCACCCCTCCACTTT.

The chain's CDR3 is CASSPLAGSYEQYF. CDR3 bases: TGTGCCAGCAGCCCCCTAGCCGGCTCCTACGAGCAGTACTTC. The chain links TRBV7-6 to TRBJ2-7; tentatively, D is TRBD2 (5 bases). CDR1 SGHVS and CDR2 FNYEAQ come from the germline V gene. V shed 5 bases and J shed 0 bases, with 11 bases lying between them. This CDR3 spans 14 amino acids.

The genes are TRBV9 and TRBJ1-1, with D unresolved. In germline, CDR1 is SGDLS, CDR2 YYNGEE. The CDR3 consists of 13 residues. The V gene lost 0 bases and the J gene lost 1 base, with 4 bases spanning the gap. CDR3 region: CASSVGPNTEAFF. DNA of the CDR3: TGTGCCAGCAGCGTAGGACCGAACACTGAAGCTTTCTTT.

The chain combines TRBV6-5 with TRBJ2-7; 12 bases agree with TRBD1. Germline values: CDR1 MNHEY, CDR2 SVGAGI. This CDR3 spans 14 amino acids. With V trimmed by 6 bases and J by 5 bases, 5 bases remained unmatched. The CDR3 sequence: CASSGTGGRDEQYF. CDR3 in DNA: TGTGCCAGCAGCGGGACAGGGGGCAGGGACGAGCAGTACTTC.